Here is one T cell receptor beta chain with its context. TCRdb re-called the 5' RACE reads; every CDR3 protein appears as one record, without DNA. The sample holds 190,000 or so distinct CDR3 sequences. Germline V gives CDR1 SGDLS, CDR2 YYNGEE. The CDR3 is 13 residues long. This sample stems from a study of monozygotic twins with inflammatory bowel disease. Source material: blood. The chain employs TRBV9 and TRBJ2-7; TCRdb's D call of TRBD1 is untestable without DNA. This TCR derives from a human donor with ulcerative colitis or Crohn's disease, or a healthy co-twin of an affected twin (not recorded which). This chain's CDR3 is CASSGDVSYEQYF.